This TCR beta chain came from a study of blood T cell repertoires in COVID-19. Study at large: COVID-19 samples from acute and convalescent phases originated in the United States, Italy and Spain.

Per the study methods: Amplifying reference gene primers gave estimates of nucleated cell counts. Assay: immunoSEQ multiplex PCR; the TCRdb copy retains only in-frame clones and omits some. That table is the source of V, J and clone size, and D and trimming were worked out from the DNA. The data hold 150,000 or so clones, with roughly 79% observed a single time. Between the trimmed V and J ends, which lost 0 bases and 7 bases, there was a span of 11 bases. The CDR3 is made up of 14 amino acids. Germline V CDR1 and CDR2: SGHKS, YYEKEE (reference sequence). This chain connects TRBV5-5 to TRBJ1-5, with D perhaps TRBD1 (6 bases). Sequenced sample: peripheral blood. This sequence was found in a human donor with acute or convalescent COVID-19. The donor label of this sample is uncertain. DNA of the CDR3: TGTGCCAGCAGCTTGGTAGCAGGGGAACAGCCCCAGCATTTT. This sequence encodes CASSLVAGEQPQHF.